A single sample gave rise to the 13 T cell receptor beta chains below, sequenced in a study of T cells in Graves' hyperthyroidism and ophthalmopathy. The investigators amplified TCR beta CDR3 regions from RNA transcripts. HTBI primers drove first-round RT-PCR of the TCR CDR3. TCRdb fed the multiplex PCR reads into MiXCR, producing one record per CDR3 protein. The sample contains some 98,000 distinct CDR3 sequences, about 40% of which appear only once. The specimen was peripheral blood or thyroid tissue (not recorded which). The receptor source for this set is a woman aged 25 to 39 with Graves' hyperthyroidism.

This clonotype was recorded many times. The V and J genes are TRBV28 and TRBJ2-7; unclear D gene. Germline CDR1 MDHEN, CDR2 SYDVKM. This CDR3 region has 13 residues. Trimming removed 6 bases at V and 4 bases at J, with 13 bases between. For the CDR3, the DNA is TGTGCCAGCAGGCCCACCTATACGTACGAGCAGTACTTC. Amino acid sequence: CASRPTYTYEQYF.

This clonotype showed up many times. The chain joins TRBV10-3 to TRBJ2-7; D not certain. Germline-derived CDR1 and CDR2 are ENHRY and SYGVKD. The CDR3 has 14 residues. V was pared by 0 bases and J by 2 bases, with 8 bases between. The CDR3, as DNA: TGTGCCATCAGTGAGTCGGCGGTAACCTACGAGCAGTACTTC. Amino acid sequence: CAISESAVTYEQYF.

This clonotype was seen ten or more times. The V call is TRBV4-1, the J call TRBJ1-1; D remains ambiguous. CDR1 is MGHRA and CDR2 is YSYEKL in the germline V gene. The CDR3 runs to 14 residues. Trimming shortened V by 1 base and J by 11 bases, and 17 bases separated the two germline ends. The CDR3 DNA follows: TGCGCCAGCAGCCAAGTCGTGGGTTACCCCTTGGCTTTCTTT. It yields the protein CASSQVVGYPLAFF.

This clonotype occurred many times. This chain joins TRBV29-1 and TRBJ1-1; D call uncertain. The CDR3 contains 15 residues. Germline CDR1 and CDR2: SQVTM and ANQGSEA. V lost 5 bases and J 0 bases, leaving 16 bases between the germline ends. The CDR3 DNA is TGCAGCGTTCTCACAGCTCCCAGTTTGAACACTGAAGCTTTCTTT. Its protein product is CSVLTAPSLNTEAFF. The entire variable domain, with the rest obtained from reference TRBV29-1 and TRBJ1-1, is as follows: SAVISQKPSRDICQRGTSLTIQCQVDSQVTMMFWYRQQPGQSLTLIATANQGSEATYESGFVIDKFPISRPNLTFSTLTVSNMSPEDSSIYLCSVLTAPSLNTEAFFGQGTRLTVV.

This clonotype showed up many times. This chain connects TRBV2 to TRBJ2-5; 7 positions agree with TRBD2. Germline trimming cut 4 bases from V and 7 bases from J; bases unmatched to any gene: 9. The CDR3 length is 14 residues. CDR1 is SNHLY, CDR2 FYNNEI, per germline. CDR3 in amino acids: CASSGDSGPGTQYF. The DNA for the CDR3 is TGTGCCAGCAGTGGTGATAGCGGGCCTGGGACCCAGTACTTC.

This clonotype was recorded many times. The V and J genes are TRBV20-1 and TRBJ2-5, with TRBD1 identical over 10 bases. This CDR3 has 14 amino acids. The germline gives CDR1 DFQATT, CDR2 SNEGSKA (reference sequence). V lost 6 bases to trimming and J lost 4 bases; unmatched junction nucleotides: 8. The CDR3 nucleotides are TGCAGTGCATCTTCGACAGGGGGCATAGAGACCCAGTACTTC. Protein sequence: CSASSTGGIETQYF.

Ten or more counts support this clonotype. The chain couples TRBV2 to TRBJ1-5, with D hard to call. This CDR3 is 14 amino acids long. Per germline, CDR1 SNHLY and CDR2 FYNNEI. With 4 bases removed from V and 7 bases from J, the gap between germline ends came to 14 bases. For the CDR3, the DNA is TGTGCCAGCAGTGTCGAGGGCGGGGAGCAGCCCCAGCATTTT. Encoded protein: CASSVEGGEQPQHF. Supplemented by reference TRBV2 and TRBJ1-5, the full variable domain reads EPEVTQTPSHQVTQMGQEVILRCVPISNHLYFYWYRQILGQKVEFLVSFYNNEISEKSEIFDDQFSVERPDGSNFTLKIRSTKLEDSAMYFCASSVEGGEQPQHFGDGTRLSIL.

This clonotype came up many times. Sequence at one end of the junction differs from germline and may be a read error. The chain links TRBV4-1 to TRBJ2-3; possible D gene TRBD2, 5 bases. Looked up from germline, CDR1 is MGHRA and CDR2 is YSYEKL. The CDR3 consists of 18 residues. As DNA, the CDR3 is TGTGCCAGCAGCCAAGATTTGTTCGTAGCGCAAAACGGGGATACGCAGTATTTT. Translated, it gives CASSQDLFVAQNGDTQYF.

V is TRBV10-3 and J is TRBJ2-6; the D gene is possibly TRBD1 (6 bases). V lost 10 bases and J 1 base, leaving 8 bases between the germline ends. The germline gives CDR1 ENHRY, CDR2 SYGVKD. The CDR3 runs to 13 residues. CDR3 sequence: CAKTGSGANVLTF. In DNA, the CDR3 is TGTGCCAAAACAGGGTCTGGGGCCAACGTCCTGACTTTC.

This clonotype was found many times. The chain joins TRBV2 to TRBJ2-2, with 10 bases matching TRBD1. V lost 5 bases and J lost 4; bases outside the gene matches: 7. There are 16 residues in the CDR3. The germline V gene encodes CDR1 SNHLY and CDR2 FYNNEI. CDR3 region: CASSRRDRGITGELFF. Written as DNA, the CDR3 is TGTGCCAGCAGTCGCCGGGACAGGGGTATCACCGGGGAGCTGTTTTTT.

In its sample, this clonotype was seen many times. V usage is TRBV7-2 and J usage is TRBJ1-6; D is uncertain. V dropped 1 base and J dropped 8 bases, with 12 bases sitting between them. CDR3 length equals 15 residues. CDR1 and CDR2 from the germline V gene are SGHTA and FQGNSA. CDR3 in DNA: TGTGCCAGCAGCTTAGAGGTGGCGAGGGATTCACCCCTCCACTTT. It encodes CASSLEVARDSPLHF.

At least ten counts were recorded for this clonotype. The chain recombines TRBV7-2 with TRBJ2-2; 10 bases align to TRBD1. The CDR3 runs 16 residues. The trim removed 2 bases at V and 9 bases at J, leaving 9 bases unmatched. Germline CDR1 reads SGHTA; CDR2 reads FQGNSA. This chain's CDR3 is CASSLLTGGAKRELFF. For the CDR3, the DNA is TGTGCCAGCAGCTTATTGACAGGGGGCGCAAAAAGGGAGCTGTTTTTT.

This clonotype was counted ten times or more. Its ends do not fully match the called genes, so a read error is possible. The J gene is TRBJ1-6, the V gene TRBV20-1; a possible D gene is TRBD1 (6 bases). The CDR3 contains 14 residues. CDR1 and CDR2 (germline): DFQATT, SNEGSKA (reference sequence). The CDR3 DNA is TGCAGTGCTAGAGAAAACAGGGATAATTCACCCCTCCTCTTT. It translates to CSARENRDNSPLLF.